This TCR beta chain was obtained from a study of blood T cells in healthy people across ages. With V trimmed by 6 bases and J by 4 bases, 8 bases remained unmatched. Germline V CDR1 and CDR2: SGHTS, YDEGEE. There are 15 residues in the CDR3. With a J-beta primer mix and a sample-barcoded 5' primer, a second PCR ran about 7 to 12 cycles. TCRdb passed the 5' RACE reads through MiXCR, listing each CDR3 protein once. The sample carries 650,000 to 700,000 distinct CDR3 sequences, 40% to 65% recorded once. This chain connects TRBV5-8 to TRBJ2-2; 8 bases are a match to TRBD1. The sequence derives from a woman older than 75 in good health. Sequenced: blood. CDR3 nucleotides: TGTGCCAGCAACTGGGGACAGGAAGCCACCGGGGAGCTGTTTTTT. Protein sequence: CASNWGQEATGELFF. The variable domain in full, completed from reference TRBV5-8 and TRBJ2-2, reads EAGVTQSPTHLIKTRGQQATLRCSPISGHTSVYWYQQALGLGLQFLLWYDEGEERNRGNFPPRFSGRQFPNYSSELNVNALELEDSALYLCASNWGQEATGELFFGEGSRLTVL.